This TCR beta chain was captured by sequencing in a study of cytomegalovirus exposure and HLA in healthy donors. Per the germline V gene, CDR1 is LNHDA and CDR2 is SQIVND (reference sequence). The CDR3 contains 15 residues. With 6 bases clipped from V and 3 bases from J, the junction kept 11 bases outside the gene matches. Amplification used 60 Vbeta primers and 13 Jbeta primers. Repertoires were generated with immunoSEQ multiplex PCR, while TCRdb's copy carries only in-frame clones and drops some. Seen here are 150,000 to 200,000 clones, roughly 79% observed once, and the top ten hold over 0.95%. In regard to this clone: Antigen unknown.

Study-wide results and caveats: As a later analysis showed, several of the most significant clusters appeared to be linked to common viral pathogens. The study labeled roughly 160 TCR beta chains cytomegalovirus-associated.

Sequencing used PBMCs. The chain carries TRBV19 and TRBJ2-7; 7 positions agree with TRBD1. The TCR comes from a middle-aged woman in good health and CMV-seronegative. CDR3 protein: CASRPRQGGHYEQYF. The CDR3 DNA reads as TGTGCCAGTAGACCGAGACAGGGTGGTCACTACGAGCAGTACTTC.